The present T cell receptor (beta chain) was sequenced within a study of long-term antiretroviral therapy in people with HIV. CDR1 is MDHEN and CDR2 is SYDVKM in the germline V gene. This CDR3 region has 15 residues. V lost 7 bases and J lost 0, with 15 bases in between. The run of the v3.0 immunoSEQ assay was at survey level. Sequenced by immunoSEQ multiplex PCR; TCRdb stores in-frame clones only, minus some. The sample contains 20,000 to 25,000 clones, roughly 94% of which appear only once. The sequencing here drew on unsorted PBMCs, taken roughly 5.1 years after starting antiretroviral therapy. The chain has TRBV28 and TRBJ1-2; D ambiguous. The sequence came from a woman aged 50 to 60 with HIV. CDR3 region: CASTTFGETNYGYTF. Written as DNA, the CDR3 is TGTGCCAGCACCACCTTCGGGGAGACTAACTATGGCTACACCTTC.